Presented here are 26 T cell receptor beta chains from one specimen sequenced in a study of cytomegalovirus exposure and HLA in healthy donors. PCR amplification relied on 60 Vbeta primers (plus 13 Jbeta primers). Profiling relied on immunoSEQ multiplex PCR, and the TCRdb table lists in-frame clones only, not all of them. The sample holds about 140,000 clones, 65% to 85% seen once. Specimen: PBMCs. The receptors were sampled from a man aged 45-65 years in good health and CMV-seronegative.

On this clone itself: The same CDR3 also results from other DNA sequences found in this sample. The chain uses TRBV5-1 and TRBJ2-7, with 7 nucleotides matching TRBD1. CDR1 and CDR2 from the germline V gene are SGHRS and YFSETQ. Trimming removed 2 bases from V and 1 base from J; junction bases left unmatched: 3. The CDR3 covers 14 residues. The DNA for the CDR3 is TGCGCCAGCAGCTTAGGGACAGCTTCCTACGAGCAGTACTTC. Protein: CASSLGTASYEQYF.

CDR3 DNA sequence: TGTGCCAGTAGTATAGATCACGGGACAGGGGGCAACAATCAGCCCCAGCATTTT. Protein: CASSIDHGTGGNNQPQHF. The V call is TRBV19, the J call TRBJ1-5, with 12 bases that match TRBD1. CDR1 and CDR2 from the germline V gene are LNHDA and SQIVND (reference sequence). With 0 bases clipped from V and 3 bases from J, the junction kept 6 bases outside the gene matches. The CDR3 contains 18 residues. Filled out from reference TRBV19 and TRBJ1-5, the complete variable domain reads DGGITQSPKYLFRKEGQNVTLSCEQNLNHDAMYWYRQDPGQGLRLIYYSQIVNDFQKGDIAEGYSVSREKKESFPLTVTSAQKNPTAFYLCASSIDHGTGGNNQPQHFGDGTRLSIL.

The gene calls are TRBV6-1 and TRBJ2-7; the D is unclear. The CDR3 length is 14 residues. Between the trimmed V and J ends, which lost 3 bases and 0 bases, there was a span of 9 bases. Germline V gene data show CDR1 as MNHNS and CDR2 as SASEGT. CDR3: CASSDPPVSYEQYF. DNA for the CDR3: TGTGCCAGCAGTGACCCCCCAGTCTCCTACGAGCAGTACTTC.

The chain employs TRBV18 and TRBJ1-1; TRBD1 aligns across 7 bases. This CDR3 is 16 amino acids long. The junction had 12 bases not matched to a gene; V was cut back by 3 bases and J by 5 bases. Germline V gene lookup returns CDR1 KGHSH and CDR2 LQKENI. Here the CDR3 DNA reads TGTGCCAGCTCACCGGTGGCAGGGGGAAGTTGGACTGAAGCTTTCTTT. Protein sequence: CASSPVAGGSWTEAFF.

V and J are TRBV2 and TRBJ1-1; possibly TRBD1 for D (6 bases). The CDR3 is made up of 11 amino acids. Trimming shortened V by 8 bases and J by 4 bases, and 8 bases separated the two germline ends. Germline CDR1 reads SNHLY; CDR2 reads FYNNEI. CDR3 protein: CASQQGTEAFF. As DNA, the CDR3 is TGTGCCAGCCAACAGGGCACTGAAGCTTTCTTT.

The chain employs TRBV2 and TRBJ1-3; 8 bases are shared with TRBD1. V was pared by 3 bases and J by 2 bases, with 6 bases of the junction left unmatched. Germline assignment: CDR1 SNHLY and CDR2 FYNNEI. This CDR3 spans 16 amino acids. CDR3 DNA: TGTGCCAGCAGTGAGTGGCAGGGGGCAGCTGGAAACACCATATATTTT. Protein product: CASSEWQGAAGNTIYF.

The V and J genes are TRBV4-1 and TRBJ2-3; TRBD2 aligns across 12 bases. Trimming removed 4 bases from V and 0 bases from J; junction bases left unmatched: 8. The CDR3 contains 18 residues. Per germline, CDR1 MGHRA and CDR2 YSYEKL. The CDR3 bases are TGCGCCAGCAGCCGAGGACTAGCGGGAACTCTCAGCACAGATACGCAGTATTTT. It is translated as CASSRGLAGTLSTDTQYF.

The CDR3 sequence is CASSQNRQGAGELFF. The CDR3 nucleotides read TGTGCCAGCAGCCAGAATCGACAGGGAGCCGGGGAGCTGTTTTTT. This chain links TRBV14 with TRBJ2-2; 7 nucleotides match TRBD1. Germline V lookup: CDR1 SGHDN, CDR2 FVKESK. The CDR3 is made up of 15 amino acids. The junction had 7 bases not matched to a gene; V was cut back by 3 bases and J by 6 bases.

The chain has TRBV25-1 and TRBJ1-3; 9 bases match TRBD1. CDR3 length equals 16 residues. V trimming: 4 bases; J trimming: 4 bases; junction bases outside the gene matches: 8. The germline V gene has CDR1 MGHDK and CDR2 SYGVNS. CDR3 in DNA: TGTGCCAGCAGTGGGAAACAGGGGGCAGGGGGAAACACCATATATTTT. Protein: CASSGKQGAGGNTIYF. Variable domain in full (rest from reference TRBV25-1 and TRBJ1-3): EADIYQTPRYLVIGTGKKITLECSQTMGHDKMYWYQQDPGMELHLIHYSYGVNSTEKGDLSSESTVSRIRTEHFPLTLESARPSHTSQYLCASSGKQGAGGNTIYFGEGSWLTVV.

This chain connects TRBV2 to TRBJ1-6; the D is unclear. Germline CDR1 is SNHLY and CDR2 is FYNNEI. The V and J ends lost 6 bases and 8 bases respectively, with 11 bases between them. The CDR3 consists of 13 residues. In nucleotides, the CDR3 is TGTGCCAGCAGACTTTGGGCAGATTCACCCCTCCACTTT. Protein: CASRLWADSPLHF.

This clone was seen a single time. The chain uses TRBV19 and TRBJ1-5, with a possible D match to TRBD1 (5 bases). The germline V gene encodes CDR1 LNHDA and CDR2 SQIVND (reference sequence). V shed 3 bases and J shed 5 bases, with 14 bases lying between them. This CDR3 has 15 amino acids. The CDR3, as DNA: TGTGCCAGTAGTATTATTTGGATAGGGGATCAGCCCCAGCATTTT. Translation gives CASSIIWIGDQPQHF.

The rearrangement links TRBV29-1 to TRBJ1-5; 8 nucleotides line up with TRBD1. This CDR3 has 15 amino acids. Germline V gene lookup returns CDR1 SQVTM and CDR2 ANQGSEA. Losses at the gene ends were 6 bases for V and 2 bases for J; bases not matched to a gene: 9. The CDR3 loop is CSVANDRGRNQPQHF. The CDR3 DNA reads TGCAGCGTCGCTAATGACAGGGGACGCAATCAGCCCCAGCATTTT.

The chain's CDR3 is CASSYRDSGDTQYF. In DNA form, the CDR3 reads TGCGCCAGCAGCTATCGGGACTCCGGAGATACGCAGTATTTT. The V and J genes are TRBV5-1 and TRBJ2-3, with D possibly TRBD2 on 6 matching bases. V lost 3 bases, J lost 5 bases, and 13 bases lay in between. Looked up from germline, CDR1 is SGHRS and CDR2 is YFSETQ. The CDR3 has 14 amino acids.

This chain joins TRBV9 and TRBJ2-5, with 13 bases identical to TRBD2. The germline V gene has CDR1 SGDLS and CDR2 YYNGEE. The J segment lost 5 bases and the V segment lost 4 bases, leaving 17 bases of the junction unmatched. CDR3 length equals 19 residues. DNA for the CDR3: TGTGCCAGCAGCCCCGAACGAGGACTAGCGGGAGAGGGGAGGGAGACCCAGTACTTC. It specifies CASSPERGLAGEGRETQYF. The whole variable domain, filled in from reference TRBV9 and TRBJ2-5, reads DSGVTQTPKHLITATGQRVTLRCSPRSGDLSVYWYQQSLDQGLQFLIQYYNGEERAKGNILERFSAQQFPDLHSELNLSSLELGDSALYFCASSPERGLAGEGRETQYFGPGTRLLVL.

Concerning this clone: This sample also contains other DNA sequences that code for the same CDR3. For the CDR3, the DNA is TGTGCCAGCACCCAGGACATTAACTATGGCTACACCTTC. The encoded protein is CASTQDINYGYTF. The rearrangement uses TRBV6-5 and TRBJ1-2; tentative D call: TRBD1 (5 bases). Between the trimmed V and J ends, which lost 7 bases and 1 base, there was a span of 10 bases. Germline CDR1 MNHEY, CDR2 SVGAGI. There are 13 residues in the CDR3.

The chain joins TRBV5-1 to TRBJ2-5, with 9 positions matching TRBD2. This CDR3 spans 15 amino acids. From germline, CDR1 is SGHRS and CDR2 YFSETQ. V trimming: 4 bases; J trimming: 2 bases; junction bases outside the gene matches: 6. In DNA, the CDR3 is TGCGCCAGCAGCGAGACTAGCGGCCCACAAGAGACCCAGTACTTC. Protein sequence: CASSETSGPQETQYF.

The chain carries TRBV9 and TRBJ1-2; TRBD1 agrees at 7 bases. The CDR3 loop spans 14 amino acids. CDR1 SGDLS and CDR2 YYNGEE come from the germline V gene. V gave up 2 bases and J gave up 0 bases; unmatched junction bases: 1. Written as DNA, the CDR3 is TGTGCCAGCAGCGTCGGACAGGCTAACTATGGCTACACCTTC. Its translation is CASSVGQANYGYTF.

The chain joins TRBV4-1 to TRBJ1-1; 9 nucleotides align to TRBD1. Germline CDR1 MGHRA, CDR2 YSYEKL. Unmatched junction bases numbered 0, after V lost 3 bases and J lost 1 base. CDR3 length: 14 amino acids. The CDR3 DNA reads TGCGCCAGCAGCCAGGGACAGGGGAACACTGAAGCTTTCTTT. It codes for CASSQGQGNTEAFF.

This chain connects TRBV6-1 to TRBJ1-2; 10 nucleotides line up with TRBD1. From germline, CDR1 is MNHNS and CDR2 SASEGT. CDR3 length: 14 amino acids. The V gene end was trimmed by 3 bases and the J gene end by 3 bases; junction bases not matched to a gene: 1. CDR3: CASSEGQGYYGYTF. DNA for the CDR3: TGTGCCAGCAGTGAGGGACAGGGGTACTATGGCTACACCTTC.

The V gene is TRBV2, the J gene TRBJ1-6; D not certain. Trimming pared 4 bases from V and 5 bases from J, leaving 12 bases between. Germline V gene sequence: CDR1 SNHLY, CDR2 FYNNEI. CDR3 length: 15 amino acids. The CDR3 region is CASSGGQLHNSPLHF. The CDR3 DNA is TGTGCCAGCAGTGGAGGTCAGCTACATAATTCACCCCTCCACTTT.

The V gene is TRBV6-1, the J gene TRBJ1-1; D possibly corresponds to TRBD1 (5 bases). Germline CDR1 reads MNHNS; CDR2 reads SASEGT. The length of the CDR3 is 15 residues. V lost 2 bases, J lost 0 bases, and 10 bases lay in between. The CDR3 bases are TGTGCCAGCAGTGAATTTGCAGGGATGAACACTGAAGCTTTCTTT. Protein sequence: CASSEFAGMNTEAFF.

The V gene is TRBV7-9, the J gene TRBJ2-3, with 11 bases fitting TRBD2. After removal of 6 bases from V and 2 bases from J, the junction contained 10 bases not matched to a gene. This CDR3 contains 17 residues. Germline V CDR1 and CDR2: SEHNR, FQNEAQ (reference sequence). CDR3 coding DNA: TGTGCCAGCAGGCCCGGTAGCGGGAGGGCGGACACAGATACGCAGTATTTT. This sequence encodes CASRPGSGRADTDTQYF.

J is TRBJ1-2 and V is TRBV2; D is uncertain. The CDR3 length is 14 residues. V shed 1 base and J shed 7 bases, with 13 bases lying between them. Germline V gene data show CDR1 as SNHLY and CDR2 as FYNNEI. Written as DNA, the CDR3 is TGTGCCAGCAGTGAAGTCGGAGGGCGGTCTGGCTACACCTTC. Encoded protein: CASSEVGGRSGYTF. The whole variable domain, filled in from reference TRBV2 and TRBJ1-2, reads EPEVTQTPSHQVTQMGQEVILRCVPISNHLYFYWYRQILGQKVEFLVSFYNNEISEKSEIFDDQFSVERPDGSNFTLKIRSTKLEDSAMYFCASSEVGGRSGYTFGSGTRLTVV.

CDR3 amino acids: CASSLQAGSHGTQYF. The CDR3, as DNA: TGTGCCAGCAGTTTACAGGCAGGCAGCCATGGCACGCAGTATTTT. This chain joins TRBV28 and TRBJ2-3; D is undetermined. The germline gives CDR1 MDHEN, CDR2 SYDVKM. V shed 2 bases and J shed 9 bases, with 18 bases lying between them. The length of the CDR3 is 15 residues. Supplemented by reference TRBV28 and TRBJ2-3, the full variable domain reads DVKVTQSSRYLVKRTGEKVFLECVQDMDHENMFWYRQDPGLGLRLIYFSYDVKMKEKGDIPEGYSVSREKKERFSLILESASTNQTSMYLCASSLQAGSHGTQYFGPGTRLTVL.

V is TRBV9 and J is TRBJ2-1, with D possibly being TRBD1 (5 bases). From germline, CDR1 is SGDLS and CDR2 YYNGEE. The CDR3 is 13 residues long. Trimming stripped 1 base from V and 4 bases from J, with 6 bases between. DNA of the CDR3: TGTGCCAGCAGCGTAAACAGGTACAATGAGCAGTTCTTC. This codes for CASSVNRYNEQFF.

This chain connects TRBV5-1 to TRBJ2-7; D remains unclear. The CDR3 has 14 amino acids. The V gene lost 4 bases and the J gene lost 2 bases, with 13 bases spanning the gap. The germline CDR1 and CDR2 sequences are SGHRS and YFSETQ. In DNA form, the CDR3 reads TGCGCCAGCAGCCCCGGTCAATCTACCTACGAGCAGTACTTC. Its protein product is CASSPGQSTYEQYF.